What follows are 17 T cell receptor beta chains derived from one specimen sequenced in a study of blood T cells in healthy people across ages. A sample-barcoded 5' primer and a J-beta primer mix were used in a second PCR of about 7 to 11 cycles. TCRdb re-called the 5' RACE reads with MiXCR, one entry per CDR3 protein. The sample records 800,000 to 950,000 distinct CDR3 sequences, about 29% being singletons. These data were also reused for a study on T cells of mothers and their children.

Sequencing was done on a sample of blood. All receptors come from a woman between 35 and 50 years old in good health.

The rearrangement uses TRBV15 and TRBJ1-2; TRBD1 might be the D (5 bases). The CDR3 totals 14 residues. CDR1 LNHNV and CDR2 YYDKDF come from the germline V gene (reference sequence). V lost 5 bases to trimming and J lost 3 bases, with 13 bases between them. The CDR3 is CATSEDPGHYGYTF. In DNA, the CDR3 is TGTGCCACCAGCGAGGACCCGGGACACTATGGCTACACCTTC.

This chain connects TRBV20-1 to TRBJ1-5; D is unclear. The germline V gene encodes CDR1 DFQATT and CDR2 SNEGSKA (reference sequence). Trimming removed 4 bases at V and 2 bases at J, with 6 bases between. This CDR3 has 12 residues. The CDR3 here is CSAIGRNQPQHF. The CDR3 region has the DNA TGCAGTGCTATAGGACGCAATCAGCCCCAGCATTTT.

This clonotype showed up many times. This chain joins TRBV12-3 or TRBV12-4 and TRBJ2-4; 9 bases fit TRBD1. The CDR3 contains 15 residues. V lost 5 bases to trimming and J lost 3 bases; unmatched junction nucleotides: 5. The CDR3 bases are TGTGCCAGCAGTAACAGGGGGCTAGTCAAAAACATTCAGTACTTC. This translates into CASSNRGLVKNIQYF.

The chain recombines TRBV12-3 or TRBV12-4 with TRBJ1-1, with 7 bases aligning to TRBD1. CDR3 size: 14 residues. Trimming took 5 bases from V and 1 from J; bases not matched to a gene: 4. The CDR3 sequence is CASSHTGANTEAFF. For the CDR3, the DNA is TGTGCCAGCAGTCACACAGGGGCGAACACTGAAGCTTTCTTT.

This clonotype was detected only once. This CDR3 is missing its conserved last phenylalanine or tryptophan, likely due to a read error. The chain recombines TRBV25-1 with TRBJ1-2, with D perhaps TRBD1 (6 bases). Germline V gene lookup returns CDR1 MGHDK and CDR2 SYGVNS. The CDR3 sequence is 14 residues long. V lost 6 bases and J lost 3, with 14 bases in between. The CDR3 DNA is TGTGCCAGCAGGGAAACAGGGTTTGACTATGGCTACACCTCC. This codes for CASRETGFDYGYTS.

At least ten counts were recorded for this clonotype. This sequence joins TRBV10-3 and TRBJ2-6; 10 nucleotides align to TRBD1. Trimming at V came to 4 bases and at J to 2 bases, leaving 8 bases not matched to a gene. Germline lookup yields CDR1 ENHRY and CDR2 SYGVKD. The CDR3 loop spans 18 amino acids. CDR3 DNA: TGTGCCATCAGTGGTCCCGGGACAGGGGAAACTGGGGCCAACGTCCTGACTTTC. Translation: CAISGPGTGETGANVLTF.

V gene TRBV3-1 combines with J gene TRBJ2-4; perhaps TRBD1 as D (5 bases). CDR3 length equals 14 residues. The germline V gene has CDR1 LGHDT and CDR2 YNNKEL (reference sequence). Trimming took 4 bases from V and 6 from J, leaving 13 bases between them. CDR3 nucleotide sequence: TGTGCCAGCAGCCCAGACAGTAGGTCAAACATTCAGTACTTC. Encoded protein: CASSPDSRSNIQYF.

A few counts support this clonotype. The V call is TRBV29-1, the J call TRBJ1-2; D ambiguous. V lost 8 bases to trimming and J lost 7 bases, with 5 bases between them. CDR3 size: 8 residues. Germline CDR1 reads SQVTM; CDR2 reads ANQGSEA. The DNA for the CDR3 is TGCAGCCCCTCTGGCTACACCTTC. It is translated as CSPSGYTF.

The chain employs TRBV5-1 and TRBJ2-1; 9 bases are a match to TRBD2. The DNA end favors TRBJ2-7, so the J call may be wrong. The CDR3 totals 15 residues. In germline, CDR1 is SGHRS, CDR2 YFSETQ. DNA for the CDR3: TGCGCCAGCAGTCCCGGGACTAGCTCCTACAATGAGCAGTACTTC. This translates into CASSPGTSSYNEQYF.

The CDR3 DNA sequence: TGCAGTGCTAGAGGCCTAAGTAGCGGTAGCACAGATACGCAGTATTTT. Its protein product is CSARGLSSGSTDTQYF. The V gene is TRBV20-1, the J gene TRBJ2-3, with D perhaps matching TRBD2 (6 bases). Trimming removed 1 base at V and 0 bases at J, with 14 bases between. Germline V gene lookup returns CDR1 DFQATT and CDR2 SNEGSKA (reference sequence). The CDR3 extends over 16 amino acids.

The V call is TRBV6-5, the J call TRBJ2-7; D remains ambiguous. Judging by the DNA end, TRBJ2-5 fits better; the J call may be wrong. Germline V gives CDR1 MNHEY, CDR2 SVGAGI. The CDR3 has 13 residues. CDR3 DNA sequence: TGTGCCAGCAGTCCCCGACTCGCGGAGACCCAGTACTTC. Its translation: CASSPRLAETQYF.

This chain connects TRBV12-3 or TRBV12-4 to TRBJ1-5; D unclear. Trimming took off 2 bases at V and 7 bases at J, with 6 bases between the two ends. The CDR3 is made up of 12 amino acids. This chain's CDR3 is CASSLWEQPQHF. CDR3 coding DNA: TGTGCCAGCAGTTTATGGGAACAGCCCCAGCATTTT.

This clonotype appeared many times. The chain combines TRBV4-3 with TRBJ1-4; a weak D match, TRBD1 (5 bases). Germline CDR1 LGHNA, CDR2 YSLEER. This CDR3 has 14 residues. The ends were cut back, 0 bases at V and 8 bases at J, with 10 bases in the middle. The CDR3 spells CASSQDREGEKLFF. The CDR3, as DNA: TGCGCCAGCAGCCAAGACAGGGAAGGGGAAAAACTGTTTTTT.

This clonotype appeared a few times. This rearrangement joins TRBV28 to TRBJ2-7; 13 nucleotides match TRBD2. The CDR3 loop spans 15 amino acids. Germline-derived CDR1 and CDR2 are MDHEN and SYDVKM. Trimming at V came to 5 bases and at J to 2 bases, leaving 3 bases not matched to a gene. The CDR3 bases are TGTGCCAGCAGTAAGGGGACTAGCGGGACCTACGAGCAGTACTTC. Protein product: CASSKGTSGTYEQYF.

Concerning this clonotype itself: The CDR3 does not close with the conserved phenylalanine or tryptophan, likely indicating a read error. This chain links TRBV7-2 with TRBJ2-4; 9 nucleotides match TRBD2. Judging by the DNA end, TRBJ2-7 fits better; the J call may be wrong. CDR3 length equals 15 residues. Germline V gene lookup returns CDR1 SGHTA and CDR2 FQGNSA. This CDR3 reads CASSPRAGGSYEQYC. CDR3 coding DNA: TGTGCCAGCAGCCCCCGAGCGGGGGGATCCTACGAGCAGTACTGC.

As for this clonotype: A junction end diverges from the germline sequence, so it may reflect a read error. V is TRBV28 and J is TRBJ1-2, with D unresolved. The CDR3 consists of 13 residues. Germline loops: CDR1 MDHEN, CDR2 SYDVKM. CDR3 sequence: CASSLWSANGCTF. CDR3 nucleotide sequence: TGTGCCAGCAGTTTATGGTCAGCGAATGGCTGCACCTTC.

Details on this clonotype: One end of the junction fails to match germline, which may point to a read error. This chain joins TRBV5-1 and TRBJ2-1, with D possibly matching TRBD2 (6 bases). Germline V CDR1 and CDR2: SGHRS, YFSETQ. The CDR3 has 14 residues. CDR3 in amino acids: CASSLGGSYNEQVF. The CDR3, as DNA: TGCGCCAGCAGCCTGGGGGGTTCTTACAATGAGCAGGTCTTC.